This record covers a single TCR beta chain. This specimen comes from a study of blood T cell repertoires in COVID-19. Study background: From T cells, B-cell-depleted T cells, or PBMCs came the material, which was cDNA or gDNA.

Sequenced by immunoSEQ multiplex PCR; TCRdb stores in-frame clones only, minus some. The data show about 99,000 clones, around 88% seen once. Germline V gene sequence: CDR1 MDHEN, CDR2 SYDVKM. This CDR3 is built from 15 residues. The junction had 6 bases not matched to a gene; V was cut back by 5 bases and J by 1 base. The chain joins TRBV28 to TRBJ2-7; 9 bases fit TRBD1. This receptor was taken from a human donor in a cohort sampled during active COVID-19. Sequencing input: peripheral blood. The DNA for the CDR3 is TGTGCCAGCAGTCCAGCCGGGACAGGGTCCTACGAGCAGTACTTC. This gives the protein CASSPAGTGSYEQYF.